This T cell receptor beta chain was sequenced in a study of vaccination effects on CD4 cells after COVID-19. Study as a whole: Researchers obtained post-vaccine samples at a median of 72 days past the second dose.

Assay: immunoSEQ multiplex PCR; the TCRdb copy retains only in-frame clones and omits some. The top ten hold around 14% of the sample, which has approximately 31,000 clones, 70% to 75% seen once. There are a few counts of this clone. Its target is not known. Findings and limits, study-wide: Convalescent patients in the study were few, and early post-infection timepoints were absent.

Scientists isolated CD4+ T cells after an approximately 10-day culture period ended. Participants got two doses of BNT162b2 or mRNA-1273 vaccine. Each vaccine recipient was nucleocapsid antibody negative and had no prior SARS-CoV-2 infection. Half the medium was swapped for IL-2 medium on days 3 and 7. CDR1 and CDR2 from the germline V gene are SGHNT and YYREEE (reference sequence). The V gene end was trimmed by 5 bases and the J gene end by 4 bases; junction bases not matched to a gene: 0. The CDR3 length is 14 residues. The chain couples TRBV5-4 to TRBJ2-2, with 12 bases lining up with TRBD2. This receptor was taken from a human donor who received a COVID-19 vaccine. The source was CD4+ T cells from PBMCs cultured without peptide, collected after COVID-19 vaccination. CDR3 sequence reads: CASRLAGGTGELFF. DNA of the CDR3: TGTGCCAGCAGACTAGCGGGAGGCACCGGGGAGCTGTTTTTT.